The 29 T cell receptor beta chains in this list originate from one sample, sequenced in a study of Graves' ophthalmopathy and Graves' hyperthyroidism (dated by TCRdb to 2017 to 2018). Sequencing used an Illumina HiSeq 2000. For repertoire sequencing, TCR beta CDR3 regions were amplified from RNA transcripts. A first-round RT-PCR used HTBI primers with the Qiagen OneStep RT-PCR kit, followed by a second-round multiplex PCR, size selection and purification. TCRdb's own reprocessing of the public reads used fastp at Q25 and MiXCR and kept productive beta chains. All rows with the same CDR3 protein become a single entry with the most common DNA and genes. Across this sample there are around 340,000 distinct CDR3 sequences, with 17% seen only once. The ten most abundant clones make up roughly 12% of the sample. The sequencing sample was made of peripheral blood. The receptor source for this set is an adult man with Graves' ophthalmopathy.

Turning to this clonotype: This may stem from a read error, because a much larger clone lies one nucleotide away. The chain combines TRBV6-2 or TRBV6-3 with TRBJ2-2; 7 bases are shared with TRBD2. The CDR3 has 18 residues. Germline lookup yields CDR1 MNHEY and CDR2 SVGEGT. V dropped 7 bases and J dropped 2; count of bases not matched to a gene: 16. The CDR3 loop reads CASTPGGPAGINTGELFF. CDR3 nucleotides: TGTGCCAGCACCCCAGGTGGACCAGCGGGGATCAACACCGGGGAGCTGTTTTTT.

This clonotype was detected ten times or more. The chain carries TRBV6-2 or TRBV6-3 and TRBJ2-2, with D perhaps assigned TRBD1 or TRBD2 (5 bases each). The CDR3 length is 15 residues. V was trimmed by 7 bases and J by 2 bases, leaving 14 bases between them. The germline gives CDR1 MNHEY, CDR2 SVGEGT. This CDR3 is CASTRDGFNTGELFF. The DNA of the CDR3 is TGTGCCAGCACCCGGGACGGCTTTAACACCGGGGAGCTGTTTTTT.

This clonotype was seen many times. Here the CDR3 reads CASSPGTVTSYEQYF. CDR3 nucleotide sequence: TGTGCCAGCAGCCCCGGGACAGTCACTTCCTACGAGCAGTACTTC. The chain employs TRBV7-9 and TRBJ2-7; TRBD1 matches 7 bases. The CDR3 consists of 15 residues. Germline V CDR1 and CDR2: SEHNR, FQNEAQ (reference sequence). The ends lost 5 bases at V and 1 base at J; junction bases unmatched: 8. Filled out from reference TRBV7-9 and TRBJ2-7, the complete variable domain reads DTGVSQNPRHKITKRGQNVTFRCDPISEHNRLYWYRQTLGQGPEFLTYFQNEAQLEKSRLLSDRFSAERPKGSFSTLEIQRTEQGDSAMYLCASSPGTVTSYEQYFGPGTRLTVT.

This clonotype was recorded many times. The gene calls are TRBV28 and TRBJ2-5; D remains ambiguous. V gave up 8 bases and J gave up 0 bases, with 10 bases separating them. CDR1 MDHEN and CDR2 SYDVKM come from the germline V gene. CDR3 length: 13 amino acids. The CDR3 DNA sequence: TGTGCCAGCTGCCATCGGAACCAAGAGACCCAGTACTTC. Translating gives CASCHRNQETQYF.

Many counts were recorded for this clonotype. V is TRBV18 and J is TRBJ1-1; D might be TRBD1 (6 bases). In germline, CDR1 is KGHSH, CDR2 LQKENI. The V end was cut by 3 bases, the J end by 5 bases, with 16 bases between. The CDR3 runs 15 residues. The CDR3 nucleotides read TGTGCCAGCTCACCCATGGGGGGGCTGGTGACTGAAGCTTTCTTT. Protein product: CASSPMGGLVTEAFF.

This clonotype was counted many times. The V gene is TRBV6-1, the J gene TRBJ2-4; TRBD1 agrees at 9 bases. Germline CDR1 reads MNHNS; CDR2 reads SASEGT. The V segment lost 6 bases and the J segment 4 bases; nucleotides outside the gene matches: 7. CDR3 length: 15 residues. The CDR3 is CASRESGQGKNIQYF. CDR3 in DNA: TGTGCCAGCAGGGAGTCAGGACAGGGGAAAAACATTCAGTACTTC.

This clonotype has at least ten counts. This chain connects TRBV20-1 to TRBJ1-6, with D unresolved. Germline V CDR1 and CDR2: DFQATT, SNEGSKA (reference sequence). V was cut by 6 bases and J by 4 bases, with 16 bases left in between. The CDR3 length is 15 residues. CDR3 DNA sequence: TGCAGTGCATCCCTGGGCTTGGGATATAATTCACCCCTCCACTTT. This gives the protein CSASLGLGYNSPLHF.

This clonotype was picked up many times. The V gene is TRBV11-3, the J gene TRBJ2-5; TRBD1 might be the D (6 bases). Trimming removed 4 bases from V and 2 bases from J, with 11 bases in between. The CDR3 has 14 amino acids. Germline CDR1 SGHNT, CDR2 YENEEA. The CDR3 loop is CASSSKTGQETQYF. Written as DNA, the CDR3 is TGTGCCAGCAGCTCAAAGACAGGACAAGAGACCCAGTACTTC. Full variable domain (missing parts from reference TRBV11-3 and TRBJ2-5): EAGVVQSPRYKIIEKKQPVAFWCNPISGHNTLYWYLQNLGQGPELLIRYENEEAVDDSQLPKDRFSAERLKGVDSTLKIQPAELGDSAVYLCASSSKTGQETQYFGPGTRLLVL.

J is TRBJ1-1 and V is TRBV6-1, with TRBD1 matching 7 bases. The CDR3 runs 14 residues. The V gene end was trimmed by 6 bases and the J gene end by 0 bases; junction bases not matched to a gene: 4. In germline, CDR1 is MNHNS, CDR2 SASEGT. The CDR3 loop reads CASRSQGMNTEAFF. The CDR3 DNA reads TGTGCCAGCAGGTCACAGGGGATGAACACTGAAGCTTTCTTT.

CDR3 nucleotide sequence: TGTGCCAGCATGACTAGCGGGAGGGCCGTGGAGACCCAGTACTTC. Translation gives CASMTSGRAVETQYF. This chain connects TRBV12-3 or TRBV12-4 to TRBJ2-5; 14 bases align to TRBD2. This CDR3 has 15 amino acids. V lost 7 bases, J lost 5 bases, and 6 bases stayed unmatched.

This clonotype was seen only once. A much larger clone lies a single base off, so this may be a read error. J is TRBJ2-2 and V is TRBV9, with 11 bases aligning to TRBD2. Looked up from germline, CDR1 is SGDLS and CDR2 is YYNGEE. This CDR3 is built from 15 residues. CDR3 DNA: TGTGCCAGCAGCGTAGCTAGCGGGGGGACCGGGGAGCCGTTTTTT. Encoded protein: CASSVASGGTGEPFF.

This clonotype has at least ten counts. The chain has TRBV20-1 and TRBJ2-5; D gene uncertain. Germline CDR1 reads DFQATT; CDR2 reads SNEGSKA (reference sequence). The V end was cut by 6 bases, the J end by 4 bases, with 18 bases between. The CDR3 has 14 residues. CDR3: CSALDPSVLETQYF. The CDR3 DNA is TGCAGTGCCCTTGATCCATCGGTTCTAGAGACCCAGTACTTC.

This clonotype showed up many times. The V call is TRBV27, the J call TRBJ1-5, with D possibly matching TRBD1 (5 bases). This CDR3 is 17 amino acids long. V lost 8 bases, J lost 2 bases, and 22 bases lay in between. Germline V gene lookup returns CDR1 MNHEY and CDR2 SMNVEV (reference sequence). The CDR3 DNA is TGTGCCAGCGGGAAAACCGGGACCATGGGGGGCAATCAGCCCCAGCATTTT. Residues: CASGKTGTMGGNQPQHF.

There are many counts of this clonotype. This chain joins TRBV28 and TRBJ2-7; perhaps TRBD2 as D (5 bases). The CDR3 spans 16 residues. V was clipped by 3 bases and J by 5 bases, with 20 bases between them. CDR1 and CDR2 (germline): MDHEN, SYDVKM. The CDR3 region is CASSLRRGSFTHEQYF. For the CDR3, the DNA is TGTGCCAGCAGTTTGCGCCGCGGGTCCTTTACCCACGAGCAGTACTTC.

This clonotype was observed many times. The CDR3 DNA follows: TGTGCCAGCAGTCCTCGGTCCGGGGGGGCAGAGACCCAGTACTTC. This codes for CASSPRSGGAETQYF. The V call is TRBV11-3, the J call TRBJ2-5, with 8 bases that match TRBD2. Germline values: CDR1 SGHNT, CDR2 YENEEA. Trimming at V came to 6 bases and at J to 4 bases, leaving 10 bases not matched to a gene. This CDR3 region has 15 residues.

This rearrangement joins TRBV12-3 or TRBV12-4 to TRBJ1-1, with 7 positions matching TRBD1. After removal of 2 bases from V and 12 bases from J, the junction contained 6 bases not matched to a gene. This CDR3 has 12 amino acids. DNA for the CDR3: TGTGCCAGCAGTTTAAGTGGACAGGCAACTTTCTTT. This gives the protein CASSLSGQATFF.

V is TRBV6-2 or TRBV6-3 and J is TRBJ1-5, with a possible D match to TRBD1 (6 bases). This CDR3 has 14 residues. CDR1 is MNHEY and CDR2 is SVGEGT in the germline V gene. The germline V and J ends were trimmed by 1 base and 5 bases, with 9 bases remaining between them. The DNA of the CDR3 is TGTGCCAGCAGTTACTATGGACAGTATCAGCCCCAGCATTTT. It translates to CASSYYGQYQPQHF.

This clonotype has a count of ten or more. The chain employs TRBV7-2 and TRBJ1-6; 10 bases are shared with TRBD1. Germline V gives CDR1 SGHTA, CDR2 FQGNSA. The CDR3 covers 14 residues. The junction had 6 bases not matched to a gene; V was cut back by 6 bases and J by 10 bases. CDR3 DNA sequence: TGTGCCAGCAGTAGGGACAGGGGAGTCTCACCCCTCCACTTT. It is translated as CASSRDRGVSPLHF. The variable domain in full, completed from reference TRBV7-2 and TRBJ1-6, reads GAGVSQSPSNKVTEKGKDVELRCDPISGHTALYWYRQSLGQGLEFLIYFQGNSAPDKSGLPSDRFSAERTGGSVSTLTIQRTQQEDSAVYLCASSRDRGVSPLHFGNGTRLTVT.

This clonotype has a count of ten or more. The chain combines TRBV6-2 or TRBV6-3 with TRBJ2-2, with D tentatively TRBD1 (6 bases). CDR1 MNHEY and CDR2 SVGEGT come from the germline V gene. This CDR3 has 19 amino acids. Deletions cut 0 bases from V and 1 base from J, with 18 bases between. The CDR3 spells CASSYSVLRGTRNTGELFF. In nucleotides, the CDR3 is TGTGCCAGCAGTTACTCGGTTCTCAGGGGAACGAGGAACACCGGGGAGCTGTTTTTT.

The sample holds many counts of this clonotype. One base away lies a much larger clone, so this may be a sequencing read error. In DNA, the CDR3 is TGCGCCAGCAGCTCGGTAGCTTCCGGGAGGGTCGAGCAGTACTTC. Amino acid sequence: CASSSVASGRVEQYF. The chain employs TRBV5-1 and TRBJ2-7, with 8 nucleotides matching TRBD2. Germline CDR1 and CDR2: SGHRS and YFSETQ. The CDR3 runs to 15 residues. Losses at the gene ends were 3 bases for V and 6 bases for J; bases not matched to a gene: 11.

This CDR3 is CASRPNPRDGGTEAFF. The CDR3, as DNA: TGTGCCAGCAGGCCGAATCCTCGGGACGGTGGCACTGAAGCTTTCTTT. The V and J genes are TRBV27 and TRBJ1-1; TRBD1 might be the D (5 bases). V gave up 6 bases and J gave up 4 bases, with 21 bases separating them. The CDR3 extends over 16 amino acids. Germline CDR1 MNHEY, CDR2 SMNVEV (reference sequence).

This clonotype was detected ten times or more. The chain has TRBV28 and TRBJ2-7; D is undetermined. Looked up from germline, CDR1 is MDHEN and CDR2 is SYDVKM. Between the trimmed V and J ends, which lost 3 bases and 2 bases, there was a span of 8 bases. CDR3 size: 13 residues. CDR3 in amino acids: CASSFPWPYEQYF. The DNA for the CDR3 is TGTGCCAGCAGTTTCCCCTGGCCCTACGAGCAGTACTTC.

At least ten counts were recorded for this clonotype. CDR3 nucleotide sequence: TGTGCCAGCAGTTTGTCGACAGGGGGCAATCAGCCCCAGCATTTT. It codes for CASSLSTGGNQPQHF. The V call is TRBV27, the J call TRBJ1-5, with 8 bases fitting TRBD1. The V and J ends lost 3 bases and 2 bases, in that order; junction bases with no gene match: 3. Germline V lookup: CDR1 MNHEY, CDR2 SMNVEV (reference sequence). The CDR3 contains 15 residues.

This clonotype was seen more than once but under ten times. The CDR3 nucleotides read TGTGCCAGCAGCTTAGGAGATTTTTCACCCCTCCACTTT. Its protein product is CASSLGDFSPLHF. The rearrangement joins TRBV7-2 to TRBJ1-6; no clear D. Germline-derived CDR1 and CDR2 are SGHTA and FQGNSA. V was cut by 1 base and J by 9 bases, with 7 bases left in between. The CDR3 has 13 amino acids.

This clonotype was observed many times. The J gene is TRBJ1-1, the V gene TRBV27; TRBD1 might be the D (6 bases). CDR1 and CDR2 from the germline V gene are MNHEY and SMNVEV (reference sequence). V lost 5 bases, J lost 5 bases, and 12 bases lay in between. The CDR3 runs to 13 residues. The CDR3 spells CASSTGLRTEAFF. The CDR3 DNA sequence: TGTGCCAGCAGTACAGGGTTGAGGACTGAAGCTTTCTTT.

This clonotype has a count of ten or more. V is TRBV28 and J is TRBJ2-7, with TRBD1 matching 8 bases. The germline V gene has CDR1 MDHEN and CDR2 SYDVKM. The V gene end was trimmed by 6 bases and the J gene end by 6 bases; junction bases not matched to a gene: 7. There are 13 residues in the CDR3. CDR3 protein: CASRPRTGSEQYF. The DNA of the CDR3 is TGTGCCAGCAGGCCGAGGACAGGGAGCGAGCAGTACTTC.

This clonotype was seen ten or more times. The CDR3: CASILIGLAGRTVPETQYF. The DNA for the CDR3 is TGTGCCAGCATCCTAATCGGGCTAGCGGGACGTACGGTCCCCGAGACCCAGTACTTC. The gene calls are TRBV28 and TRBJ2-5, with 9 nucleotides matching TRBD2. Germline V gene sequence: CDR1 MDHEN, CDR2 SYDVKM. J gave up 5 bases and V 7 bases, and 23 bases lay outside the gene matches. The CDR3 has 19 residues.

Ten or more counts support this clonotype. The V gene is TRBV19, the J gene TRBJ1-6, with 7 bases that match TRBD1. Germline V gene data show CDR1 as LNHDA and CDR2 as SQIVND (reference sequence). The CDR3 contains 14 residues. The trim removed 3 bases at V and 4 bases at J, leaving 0 bases unmatched. DNA of the CDR3: TGTGCCAGTAGTATGGGACAGTATAATTCACCCCTCCACTTT. This translates into CASSMGQYNSPLHF.

The sample holds many counts of this clonotype. V usage is TRBV12-3 or TRBV12-4 and J usage is TRBJ1-2, with D uncertain. V was trimmed by 2 bases and J by 8 bases, leaving 21 bases between them. The CDR3 spans 16 residues. The CDR3: CASSLRGAPLLRGYTF. The CDR3 DNA sequence: TGTGCCAGCAGTTTACGGGGTGCCCCCCTCCTGAGAGGCTACACCTTC.